The clone carrying this T cell receptor (beta chain) was picked up many times. The data stem from a study of T cells after yellow fever vaccination. TCRdb re-analysed the 5' RACE reads in MiXCR, keeping a single row per CDR3 protein. The top ten hold over 25% of the sample, which has tens of thousands of distinct CDR3 sequences, approximately 7.3% seen once. Germline values: CDR1 MGHRA, CDR2 YSYEKL. This CDR3 has 16 residues. The V end was cut by 0 bases, the J end by 4 bases, with 14 bases between. Here the sequenced sample was CD8+ T cells sorted from PBMCs, taken roughly 10 days after the first yellow fever vaccination. The source is a man younger than 35 who received the YFV17D yellow fever vaccine. The V call is TRBV4-1, the J call TRBJ2-3; no clear D. The CDR3 region is CASSQDLWLGSDTQYF. The CDR3 DNA follows: TGCGCCAGCAGCCAAGATCTCTGGCTAGGGTCAGATACGCAGTATTTT.